The source of this T cell receptor (beta chain) is a study of T cells in Graves' hyperthyroidism and ophthalmopathy. Exclusion of a patient resulted from uncontrolled infection, other autoimmune disease, pregnancy or lactation. TCR beta CDR3 sequences were amplified from RNA transcripts. HTBI primers were employed in a first-round RT-PCR of the TCR CDR3. MiXCR, run by TCRdb on the multiplex PCR reads, gives a single entry per CDR3 protein. In the table there are approximately 710,000 distinct CDR3 sequences, roughly 17% of which are singletons. Study observations and caveats: Ophthalmopathy cases were set apart from stable hyperthyroidism by a 13 V-J model.

In this sample, this clonotype turned up many times. Its cognate antigen is unknown. Sequencing was performed on blood. This TCR was recovered from a man aged 50-60 years with Graves' hyperthyroidism.

The CDR3 DNA reads TGTGCCAGCAGACCCTTCTCTGGGGCCAACGTCCTGACTTTC. It translates to CASRPFSGANVLTF. The chain recombines TRBV2 with TRBJ2-6; no clear D. CDR1 and CDR2 from the germline V gene are SNHLY and FYNNEI. Trimming shortened V by 6 bases and J by 0 bases, and 6 bases separated the two germline ends. This CDR3 comprises 14 residues.